The clone carrying this T cell receptor (beta chain) was recorded many times. The antigen is not known. A read error may account for a junction end that differs from germline. The data stem from a study of breast tumors, draining lymph nodes, adjacent tissues. Findings and caveats of the study: The data were judged consistent with most tumor T cells coming from lymph node and expanding in tumor. Luminal-like breast cancer showed significantly higher tumor–nontumor repertoire similarity than basal-like.

This CDR3 region has 16 residues. Germline V gene data show CDR1 as SSHAT and CDR2 as FNYEAQ (reference sequence). Breast cancer patients provided tissue from their axillary draining lymph nodes. In TCRdb, the multiplex PCR reads were re-called with MiXCR into one record per CDR3 protein. The table has around 230,000 distinct CDR3 sequences, approximately 36% seen once; the top ten hold 3.6%. The receptor was isolated from a female donor with breast cancer. Some clones in this sample may be carry-over from other donors' samples. The chain is built from TRBV7-7 and TRBJ2-7, with 8 nucleotides matching TRBD2. Specimen: axillary lymph node tissue. In DNA, the CDR3 is TGTGCTAGCAGCTACCCGGGGGGGGAGCACTCCTACGAGCAGTACTTC. Its translation: CASSYPGGEHSYEQYF.